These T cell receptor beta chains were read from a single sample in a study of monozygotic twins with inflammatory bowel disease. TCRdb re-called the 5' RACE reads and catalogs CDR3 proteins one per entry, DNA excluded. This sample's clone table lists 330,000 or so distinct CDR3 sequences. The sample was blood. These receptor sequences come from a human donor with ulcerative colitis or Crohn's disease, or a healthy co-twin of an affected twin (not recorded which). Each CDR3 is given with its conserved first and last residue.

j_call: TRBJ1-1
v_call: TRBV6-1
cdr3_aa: CASSEWATEAFF

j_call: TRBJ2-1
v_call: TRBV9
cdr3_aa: CASSVEAGAYNEQFF

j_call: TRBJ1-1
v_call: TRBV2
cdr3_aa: CASSDTGGDSEAFF

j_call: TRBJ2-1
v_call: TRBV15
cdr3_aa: CATSRRAGPTYNEQFF

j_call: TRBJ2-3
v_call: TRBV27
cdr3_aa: CASRGIVGHTDTQYF

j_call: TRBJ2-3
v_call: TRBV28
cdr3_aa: CASSFGGGPGTDTQYF

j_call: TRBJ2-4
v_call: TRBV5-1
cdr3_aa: CASSPPGDKNIQYF

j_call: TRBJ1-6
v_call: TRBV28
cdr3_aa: CASRWGASDSPLHF

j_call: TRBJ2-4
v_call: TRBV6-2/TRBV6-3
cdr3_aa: CASSYGLQKRLPYQNIQYF

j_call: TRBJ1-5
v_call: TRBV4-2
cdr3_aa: CASSQEAGSNQPQHF

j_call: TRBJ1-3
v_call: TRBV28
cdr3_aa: CASFSSGNTIYF

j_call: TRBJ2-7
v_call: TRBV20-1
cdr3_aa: CSARDWGKRGYEQYF

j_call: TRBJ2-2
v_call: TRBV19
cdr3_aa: CASSRTGWITGELFF

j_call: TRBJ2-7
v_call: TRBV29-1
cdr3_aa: CSVRTGTGFDEQYF

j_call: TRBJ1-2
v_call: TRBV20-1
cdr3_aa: CSALGDSLSYGYTF

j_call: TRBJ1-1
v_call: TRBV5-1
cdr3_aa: CASSLVGQGDQAFF

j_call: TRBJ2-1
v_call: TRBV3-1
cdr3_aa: CASSQGRAGTGGNNEQFF

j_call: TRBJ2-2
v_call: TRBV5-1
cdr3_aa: CASSIGTANTGELFF

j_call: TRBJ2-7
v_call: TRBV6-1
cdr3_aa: CASRRTSGHYEQYF

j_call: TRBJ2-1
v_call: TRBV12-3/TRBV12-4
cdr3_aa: CASRRTSGSGVEQFF

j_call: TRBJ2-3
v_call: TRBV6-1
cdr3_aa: CASVGRAPSTDTQYF

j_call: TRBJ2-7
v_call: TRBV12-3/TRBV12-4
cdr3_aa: CASSSDSSYEQYF

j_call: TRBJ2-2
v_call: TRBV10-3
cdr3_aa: CAIGGTHGGELFF

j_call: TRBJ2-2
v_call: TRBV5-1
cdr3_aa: CASSQRGQRGNTGELFF

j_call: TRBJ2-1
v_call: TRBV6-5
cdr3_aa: CASREYNEQFF

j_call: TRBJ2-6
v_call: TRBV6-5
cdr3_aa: CASSYSMGVGLGGANVLTF

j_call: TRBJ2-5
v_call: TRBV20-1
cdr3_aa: CSAPKPRGFGETQYF

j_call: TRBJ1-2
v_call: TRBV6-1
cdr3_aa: CASRPLVGGHWYGYTF

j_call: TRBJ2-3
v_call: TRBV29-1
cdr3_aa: CSVVPSGGSTDTQYF

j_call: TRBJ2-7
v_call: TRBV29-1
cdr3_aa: CSVLGGSNSHEQYF

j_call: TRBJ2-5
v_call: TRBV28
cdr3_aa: CASRLLGPQETQYF

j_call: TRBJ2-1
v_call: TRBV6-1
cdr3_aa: CASRMTSGIYNEQFF

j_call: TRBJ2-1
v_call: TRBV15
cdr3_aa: CATSPSTREHEQFF

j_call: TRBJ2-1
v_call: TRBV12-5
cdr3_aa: CASGLVQSGRAYNEQFF

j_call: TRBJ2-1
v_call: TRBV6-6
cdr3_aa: CASTTGYNEQFF

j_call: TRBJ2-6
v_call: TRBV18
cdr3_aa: CASSQTSRDDNVLTF